The 12 T cell receptor beta chains below all came from one sample that was sequenced in a study of blood T cell repertoires in COVID-19. Only in-frame clones appear in the TCRdb table, and some are missing; sequencing was by immunoSEQ multiplex PCR. Of some 670,000 clones listed, around 89% were seen once; the top ten hold under 0.3%. Sequenced input: peripheral blood. Receptors were obtained from a woman aged 18-29 years with acute or convalescent COVID-19.

V gene TRBV2 combines with J gene TRBJ1-1; D possibly corresponds to TRBD1 (6 bases). CDR3 length: 14 residues. V lost 1 base and J lost 4, with 10 bases in between. The germline V gene encodes CDR1 SNHLY and CDR2 FYNNEI. CDR3 sequence (DNA): TGTGCCAGCAGTGAAGGTGCAGGGGTCACTGAAGCTTTCTTT. This translates into CASSEGAGVTEAFF. The full variable domain, in which reference TRBV2 and TRBJ1-1 provide the parts outside the CDR3, is EPEVTQTPSHQVTQMGQEVILRCVPISNHLYFYWYRQILGQKVEFLVSFYNNEISEKSEIFDDQFSVERPDGSNFTLKIRSTKLEDSAMYFCASSEGAGVTEAFFGQGTRLTVV.

Worth noting for this clone: The identical CDR3 is also encoded by other nucleotide sequences in the sample. This chain links TRBV5-1 with TRBJ2-1; 9 nucleotides match TRBD2. After removal of 5 bases from V and 0 bases from J, the junction contained 3 bases not matched to a gene. Germline CDR1 is SGHRS and CDR2 is YFSETQ. CDR3 size: 15 residues. The CDR3 bases are TGCGCCAGCAGTTTTAGCGGGGGCTCCTACAATGAGCAGTTCTTC. As protein: CASSFSGGSYNEQFF.

This clone occurred once. The chain uses TRBV5-1 and TRBJ2-1; 9 bases agree with TRBD2. The CDR3 loop spans 17 amino acids. V shed 4 bases, J shed 4 bases, and the junction held 12 bases outside the gene matches. Germline assignment: CDR1 SGHRS and CDR2 YFSETQ. The CDR3 bases are TGCGCCAGCAGCGCCGGACTGGCGGGGGGGACTTACAATGAGCAGTTCTTC. Translating it yields CASSAGLAGGTYNEQFF.

The genes are TRBV15 and TRBJ1-3, with 7 bases that match TRBD1. The CDR3 is 16 amino acids. The V gene end was trimmed by 3 bases and the J gene end by 0 bases; junction bases not matched to a gene: 5. CDR1 is LNHNV, CDR2 YYDKDF, per germline (reference sequence). The CDR3 sequence: CATSSGDSYSGNTIYF. CDR3 nucleotides: TGTGCCACCAGCAGTGGGGACAGCTACTCTGGAAACACCATATATTTT.

The table lists this clone with a count of one. This chain joins TRBV7-8 and TRBJ2-2, with 10 bases aligning to TRBD1. The CDR3 covers 15 residues. Germline CDR1 is SGHVS and CDR2 is FQNEAQ. Unmatched junction bases numbered 2, after V lost 4 bases and J lost 3 bases. CDR3 sequence: CASSSGQGDTGELFF. The CDR3 coding sequence is TGTGCCAGCAGCTCCGGACAGGGGGACACCGGGGAGCTGTTTTTT.

This rearrangement joins TRBV7-8 to TRBJ2-7, with D tentatively TRBD2 (7 bases). Germline CDR1 SGHVS, CDR2 FQNEAQ. Trimming removed 0 bases at V and 4 bases at J, with 13 bases between. The CDR3 is 15 amino acids. CDR3 region: CASSLATGGGYEQYF. In DNA, the CDR3 is TGTGCCAGCAGCTTAGCTACGGGGGGCGGATACGAGCAGTACTTC.

CDR3 DNA: TGTGCCAGCAGCCCCGGGTACGAGCAGTACTTC. The encoded protein is CASSPGYEQYF. V usage is TRBV7-2 and J usage is TRBJ2-7; D remains ambiguous. V was cut by 5 bases and J by 4 bases, with 6 bases left in between. Germline CDR1 is SGHTA and CDR2 is FQGNSA. This CDR3 contains 11 residues.

The chain employs TRBV5-6 and TRBJ2-2; D call uncertain. This CDR3 has 12 residues. V lost 3 bases and J lost 6, with 6 bases in between. Germline V gene lookup returns CDR1 SGHDT and CDR2 YYEEEE. CDR3 sequence reads: CASSYPAGELFF. The CDR3 coding sequence is TGTGCCAGCAGCTACCCAGCCGGGGAGCTGTTTTTT.

The chain is built from TRBV30 and TRBJ1-2, with D tentatively TRBD1 (6 bases). Germline CDR1 GTSNPN, CDR2 SVGIG (reference sequence). The V and J ends lost 0 bases and 7 bases respectively, with 15 bases between them. This CDR3 has 14 amino acids. CDR3 loop: CAWSVGAGVGGYTF. The CDR3 bases are TGTGCCTGGAGTGTGGGGGCAGGGGTTGGTGGCTACACCTTC.

At least ten counts were recorded for this clone. DNA for the CDR3: TGTGCCAGCAGTGACGGGACAGGGGGCGAAAAACTGTTTTTT. Translated: CASSDGTGGEKLFF. The chain employs TRBV6-4 and TRBJ1-4; TRBD1 matches 12 bases. Trimming at V came to 2 bases and at J to 8 bases, leaving 0 bases not matched to a gene. CDR1 and CDR2 (germline): MRHNA, SNTAGT. The CDR3 extends over 14 amino acids.

The chain joins TRBV7-2 to TRBJ1-1, with D maybe TRBD1 (5 bases). In germline, CDR1 is SGHTA, CDR2 FQGNSA. Between the trimmed V and J ends, which lost 5 bases and 1 base, there was a span of 11 bases. CDR3 size: 14 residues. CDR3 region: CASSIGTQNTEAFF. The CDR3 DNA reads as TGTGCCAGCAGCATCGGGACTCAGAACACTGAAGCTTTCTTT. The complete variable domain, with remaining parts taken from reference TRBV7-2 and TRBJ1-1, reads GAGVSQSPSNKVTEKGKDVELRCDPISGHTALYWYRQSLGQGLEFLIYFQGNSAPDKSGLPSDRFSAERTGGSVSTLTIQRTQQEDSAVYLCASSIGTQNTEAFFGQGTRLTVV.

The chain employs TRBV2 and TRBJ2-3; perhaps TRBD2 as D (6 bases). Deletions cut 4 bases from V and 2 bases from J, with 10 bases between. The CDR3 contains 14 residues. From germline, CDR1 is SNHLY and CDR2 FYNNEI. As DNA, the CDR3 is TGTGCCAGCAGTGGGCTAGCGACCACAGATACGCAGTATTTT. As protein: CASSGLATTDTQYF.